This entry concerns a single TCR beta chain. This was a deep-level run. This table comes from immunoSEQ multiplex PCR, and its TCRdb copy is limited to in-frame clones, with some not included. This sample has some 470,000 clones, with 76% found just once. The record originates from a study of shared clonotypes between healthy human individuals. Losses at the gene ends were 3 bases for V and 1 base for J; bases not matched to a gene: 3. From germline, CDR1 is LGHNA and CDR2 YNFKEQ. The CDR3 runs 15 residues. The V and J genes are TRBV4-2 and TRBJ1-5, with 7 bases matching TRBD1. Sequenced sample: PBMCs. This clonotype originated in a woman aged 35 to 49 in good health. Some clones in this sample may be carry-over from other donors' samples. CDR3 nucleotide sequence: TGTGCCAGCAGCCATAGGACAGGAAGCAATCAGCCCCAGCATTTT. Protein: CASSHRTGSNQPQHF.